The rows below give T cell receptor beta chains drawn from one sample of a study of blood T cell repertoires in COVID-19. Clones were read by immunoSEQ multiplex PCR, and TCRdb kept only the in-frame ones, dropping some. Of over 200,000 clones listed, roughly 86% are singletons. The sample consisted of peripheral blood. The receptors were gathered from a man aged 35-49 years who had recovered from COVID-19. Each CDR3 is given with its conserved first and last residue. Fields, in order: D gene, clone size, J gene, V gene, CDR3 DNA, CDR3 protein. D genes are given only for firm matches. A clone size is listed for some rows: how often the clone was seen (once, few, many), or a class if it is expanded.

NA	NA	TRBJ2-5	TRBV11-3	TGTGCCAGCAGTATTGGGGGAATACCGGGGGGCGCTCAGTACTTC	CASSIGGIPGGAQYF
NA	NA	TRBJ1-1	TRBV11-2	TGTGCCAGCAGCTTAGATTCCCGCGGGCTAGATGCTTTCTTT	CASSLDSRGLDAFF
TRBD2	NA	TRBJ2-1	TRBV7-9	TGTGCCAGCAGCTCCGGGACTAGAGATTACAATGAGCAGTTCTTC	CASSSGTRDYNEQFF
NA	NA	TRBJ2-3	TRBV7-2	TGTGCCAGCAGCTCACAACTAGGAGGGGCAGATACGCAGTATTTT	CASSSQLGGADTQYF
TRBD1	NA	TRBJ2-2	TRBV19	TGTGCCAGTAGTAGACAGGGGGCGGACACCGGGGAGCTGTTTTTT	CASSRQGADTGELFF
TRBD1	NA	TRBJ1-4	TRBV7-9	TGTGCCAGCAGCTCGCAGGGGGATCCTAATGAAAAACTGTTTTTT	CASSSQGDPNEKLFF
NA	NA	TRBJ1-2	TRBV28	TGTGCCAGCAGTTTGTCGGGGTACGGGGATGGCTACACCTTC	CASSLSGYGDGYTF
TRBD1	NA	TRBJ1-2	TRBV19	TGTGCCAGTAGTACGAACAGGGGGGTCGGTGGCTACACCTTC	CASSTNRGVGGYTF
NA	NA	TRBJ2-7	TRBV12-3/TRBV12-4	TGTGCCAGCAGTTCCCCGGCAGGCAGCGAGCAGTACTTC	CASSSPAGSEQYF
NA	few	TRBJ1-2	TRBV15	TGTGCCACCAGCAGGGTCCCGGGTGGCTACACCTTC	CATSRVPGGYTF
TRBD2	NA	TRBJ2-7	TRBV20-1	TGCAGTGCTAGTGGGGGGGTCATCTACGAGCAGTACTTC	CSASGGVIYEQYF
NA	NA	TRBJ2-2	TRBV27	TGTGCCAGCGCAGACACCGGGGAGCTGTTTTTT	CASADTGELFF
TRBD1	NA	TRBJ2-1	TRBV6-2/TRBV6-3	TGTGCCAGCAGCCCTTCCGGGACAGCCCTCCTTGGAGCGCAGTTCTTC	CASSPSGTALLGAQFF
NA	NA	TRBJ1-1	TRBV5-6	TGTGCCAGCAGCTTGGGTGGGAGGACTGAAGCTTTCTTT	CASSLGGRTEAFF
NA	NA	TRBJ1-3	TRBV20-1	TGCAGTGCTAGTCGGACGGGACTCTCTGGAAACACCATATATTTT	CSASRTGLSGNTIYF
NA	once	TRBJ2-7	TRBV2	TGTGCCAGCAGTGAAACGGAAGTTTCAGCGCACTTC	CASSETEVSAHF
TRBD2	NA	TRBJ2-1	TRBV7-8	TGTGCCAGCAGCCTAGGGGGCCTAGCGGGAGGGCCCGGGCCTGAGCAGTTCTTC	CASSLGGLAGGPGPEQFF
NA	NA	TRBJ2-3	TRBV11-2	TGTGCCAGCAGCTTATATACAAACACAGATACGCAGTATTTT	CASSLYTNTDTQYF
NA	NA	TRBJ1-1	TRBV10-3	TGTGCCATCAGTCGACAGGTGGCGAACACTGAAGCTTTCTTT	CAISRQVANTEAFF
NA	NA	TRBJ1-1	TRBV30	TGTGCCTGCACCGGAGGGGTGAGTGAAGCTTTCTTT	CACTGGVSEAFF
NA	NA	TRBJ2-5	TRBV6-5	TGTGCCAGCAGTAGGGACTTCCAAGAGACCCAGTACTTC	CASSRDFQETQYF
TRBD2	NA	TRBJ2-5	TRBV6-2/TRBV6-3	TGTGCCAGCAGTTACTTTGGGCCTAGCGGGGGTAGGGAGACCCAGTACTTC	CASSYFGPSGGRETQYF
TRBD1	few	TRBJ1-5	TRBV10-2	TGCGCCAGCAGTGAGTATGACAGGGGGGACAATCAGCCCCAGCATTTT	CASSEYDRGDNQPQHF
NA	NA	TRBJ2-1	TRBV6-4	TGTGCCAGCAGTGACTCGGGGCAGTACAATGAGCAGTTCTTC	CASSDSGQYNEQFF
NA	NA	TRBJ1-1	TRBV30	TGTGCCTGGAGTCGCGACTCAAACACTGAAGCTTTCTTT	CAWSRDSNTEAFF
NA	NA	TRBJ2-2	TRBV6-2/TRBV6-3	TGTGCCAGCAGTTACGGTGGGAGAAGTACCGGGGAGCTGTTTTTT	CASSYGGRSTGELFF